What follows describes a single TCR beta chain. The data stem from a study of control samples from healthy donors and cancer patients. Produced via immunoSEQ multiplex PCR; TCRdb's table is partial and in-frame only. The sample holds around 110,000 clones, nearly 95% seen once. Germline CDR1 is SNHLY and CDR2 is FYNNEI. V lost 6 bases, J lost 1 base, and 4 bases stayed unmatched. This CDR3 contains 15 residues. The sequence was collected from a man aged 25-45 years in good health. The chain joins TRBV2 to TRBJ2-1; 9 bases align to TRBD1. Input material: blood. CDR3 DNA sequence: TGTGCCAGCAGCCGTGACAGGGGGTCCTACAATGAGCAGTTCTTC. It encodes CASSRDRGSYNEQFF.